The 13 T cell receptor beta chains reported below all come from one sample, sequenced in a study of response to subunit inactivated influenza vaccine. TCRdb processed the RT-PCR reads anew with MiXCR; each CDR3 protein has one entry. The sample has 250,000 to 350,000 distinct CDR3 sequences, about 20% seen once. Here the sequenced sample was PBMCs from blood, taken about 20 months after vaccination. The receptors were gathered from a man between 50 and 69 years old who received an inactivated influenza vaccine.

V usage is TRBV20-1 and J usage is TRBJ2-1, with 11 positions matching TRBD2. The CDR3 has 14 amino acids. Germline loops: CDR1 DFQATT, CDR2 SNEGSKA (reference sequence). V trimming: 5 bases; J trimming: 6 bases; junction bases outside the gene matches: 6. CDR3 region: CSARLAGTLNEQFF. CDR3 coding DNA: TGCAGTGCTCGACTAGCGGGAACCCTCAATGAGCAGTTCTTC.

This CDR3 is CASSPGDFSYEQYF. The CDR3 coding sequence is TGCGCCAGCAGCCCTGGCGACTTTTCCTACGAGCAGTACTTC. The rearrangement links TRBV5-1 to TRBJ2-7; D not certain. Germline values: CDR1 SGHRS, CDR2 YFSETQ. Trimming cost V 4 bases and J 1 base, with 12 bases left between them. CDR3 length: 14 residues.

This clonotype has only a few counts. The chain uses TRBV4-1 and TRBJ1-5; D is undetermined. Germline V gives CDR1 MGHRA, CDR2 YSYEKL. The CDR3 spans 18 residues. Trimming pared 1 base from V and 0 bases from J, leaving 16 bases between. The CDR3 is CASSQVPFQEASNQPQHF. Here the CDR3 DNA reads TGCGCCAGCAGCCAAGTTCCTTTTCAGGAGGCTAGCAATCAGCCCCAGCATTTT.

At least ten counts were recorded for this clonotype. The gene calls are TRBV18 and TRBJ1-6, with 8 bases lining up with TRBD1. The CDR3 loop spans 14 amino acids. Germline V gene lookup returns CDR1 KGHSH and CDR2 LQKENI. Trimming at V came to 3 bases and at J to 7 bases, leaving 2 bases not matched to a gene. DNA of the CDR3: TGTGCCAGCTCACCGGACAGGGCCAATTCACCCCTCCACTTT. This translates into CASSPDRANSPLHF.

In this sample, this clonotype turned up many times. The rearrangement uses TRBV4-2 and TRBJ1-3; a weak D match, TRBD1 (6 bases). V lost 2 bases to trimming and J lost 7 bases, with 6 bases between them. Germline V gene data show CDR1 as LGHNA and CDR2 as YNFKEQ. The CDR3 covers 12 residues. The CDR3 coding sequence is TGTGCCAGCAGCCAAAGGGGGAACACCATATATTTT. Translating gives CASSQRGNTIYF.

The rearrangement joins TRBV29-1 to TRBJ2-7; a possible D gene is TRBD2 (5 bases). Germline CDR1 is SQVTM and CDR2 is ANQGSEA. The CDR3 length is 13 residues. V was pared by 1 base and J by 2 bases, with 9 bases between. The CDR3 loop reads CSVEGTVPYEQYF. CDR3 nucleotides: TGCAGCGTTGAAGGGACTGTCCCCTACGAGCAGTACTTC.

This clonotype has a count of ten or more. The gene calls are TRBV19 and TRBJ1-5, with D possibly matching TRBD1 (5 bases). V was pared by 5 bases and J by 4 bases, with 15 bases between. Per the germline V gene, CDR1 is LNHDA and CDR2 is SQIVND (reference sequence). This CDR3 has 15 amino acids. CDR3 sequence reads: CASSGVTGRNQPQHF. CDR3 DNA: TGTGCCAGTAGTGGGGTCACGGGGCGTAATCAGCCCCAGCATTTT.

The CDR3 loop is CASSPAGGAYEQYF. DNA for the CDR3: TGTGCCAGCAGTCCAGCGGGAGGCGCCTACGAGCAGTACTTC. The V and J genes are TRBV6-2 or TRBV6-3 and TRBJ2-7; 9 bases map to TRBD2. The CDR3 sequence is 14 residues long. The ends lost 5 bases at V and 2 bases at J; junction bases unmatched: 4. The germline V gene has CDR1 MNHEY and CDR2 SVGEGT.

V usage is TRBV2 and J usage is TRBJ2-5; tentatively, D is TRBD2 (6 bases). The CDR3 contains 13 residues. Germline V gene data show CDR1 as SNHLY and CDR2 as FYNNEI. V dropped 4 bases and J dropped 4 bases, with 10 bases sitting between them. The CDR3 loop is CASSGSGVETQYF. The CDR3 bases are TGTGCCAGCAGTGGTTCGGGAGTAGAGACCCAGTACTTC.

The genes are TRBV4-3 and TRBJ2-7; D possibly corresponds to TRBD1 (5 bases). Looked up from germline, CDR1 is LGHNA and CDR2 is YSLEER. This CDR3 is built from 15 residues. The V end was cut by 0 bases, the J end by 3 bases, with 12 bases between. The CDR3 loop is CASSQEASQGYEQYF. CDR3 bases: TGCGCCAGCAGCCAAGAAGCCAGTCAGGGCTACGAGCAGTACTTC.

This chain joins TRBV11-1 and TRBJ2-7; 10 nucleotides agree with TRBD2. V dropped 5 bases and J dropped 6; count of bases not matched to a gene: 22. There are 19 residues in the CDR3. Germline CDR1 is SGHAT and CDR2 is FQDESV (reference sequence). CDR3 loop: CASSNKRGLAGARGGEQYF. The CDR3 DNA is TGTGCCAGCAGCAATAAACGTGGCCTAGCGGGAGCCCGGGGGGGCGAGCAGTACTTC.

This chain connects TRBV6-2 or TRBV6-3 to TRBJ2-3; TRBD2 agrees at 9 bases. Germline CDR1 MNHEY, CDR2 SVGEGT. The V segment lost 0 bases and the J segment 5 bases; nucleotides outside the gene matches: 9. The CDR3 consists of 17 residues. The CDR3 is CASSYSKVAGEQDTQYF. The DNA for the CDR3 is TGTGCCAGCAGTTACTCGAAGGTAGCGGGAGAGCAAGATACGCAGTATTTT.

The gene calls are TRBV6-1 and TRBJ2-3, with unresolved D. With 8 bases removed from V and 5 bases from J, the gap between germline ends came to 14 bases. The length of the CDR3 is 13 residues. Germline lookup yields CDR1 MNHNS and CDR2 SASEGT. CDR3 DNA: TGTGCCAGCTCTTTCGGGCGCAAAGATACGCAGTATTTT. The encoded protein is CASSFGRKDTQYF.